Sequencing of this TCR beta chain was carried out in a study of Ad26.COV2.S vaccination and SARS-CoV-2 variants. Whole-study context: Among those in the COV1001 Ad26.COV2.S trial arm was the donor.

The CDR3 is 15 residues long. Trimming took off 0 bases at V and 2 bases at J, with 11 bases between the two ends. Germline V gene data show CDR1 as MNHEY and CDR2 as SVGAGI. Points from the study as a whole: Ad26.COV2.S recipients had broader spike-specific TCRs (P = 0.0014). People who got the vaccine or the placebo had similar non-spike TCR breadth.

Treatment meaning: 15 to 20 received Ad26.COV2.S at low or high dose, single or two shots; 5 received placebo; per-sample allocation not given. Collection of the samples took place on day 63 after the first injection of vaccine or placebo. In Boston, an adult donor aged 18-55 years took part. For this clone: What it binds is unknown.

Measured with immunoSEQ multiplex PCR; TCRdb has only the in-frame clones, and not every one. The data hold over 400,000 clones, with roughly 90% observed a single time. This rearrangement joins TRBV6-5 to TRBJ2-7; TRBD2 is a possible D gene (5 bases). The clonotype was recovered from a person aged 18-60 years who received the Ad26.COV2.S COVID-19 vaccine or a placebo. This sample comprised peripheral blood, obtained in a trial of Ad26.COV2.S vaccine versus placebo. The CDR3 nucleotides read TGTGCCAGCAGTTACTCGACCGGGATAACCTACGAGCAGTACTTC. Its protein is CASSYSTGITYEQYF.